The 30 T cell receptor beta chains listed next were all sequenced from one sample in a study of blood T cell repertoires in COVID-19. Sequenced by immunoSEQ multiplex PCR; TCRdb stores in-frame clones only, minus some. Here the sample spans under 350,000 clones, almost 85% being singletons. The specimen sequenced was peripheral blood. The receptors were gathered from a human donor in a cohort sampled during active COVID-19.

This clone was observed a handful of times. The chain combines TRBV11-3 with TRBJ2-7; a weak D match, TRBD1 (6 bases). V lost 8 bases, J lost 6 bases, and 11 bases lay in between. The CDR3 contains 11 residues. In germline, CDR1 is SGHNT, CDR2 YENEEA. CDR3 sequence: CASQGMGEQYF. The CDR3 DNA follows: TGTGCCAGCCAGGGGATGGGCGAGCAGTACTTC.

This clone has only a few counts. DNA of the CDR3: TGTGCCAGCAGCTTACTCTCTGGAAACACCATATATTTT. Translation: CASSLLSGNTIYF. The chain has TRBV7-9 and TRBJ1-3; no firm D call. The CDR3 is 13 amino acids. Germline CDR1 reads SEHNR; CDR2 reads FQNEAQ (reference sequence). The V and J ends lost 2 bases and 0 bases respectively, with 2 bases between them.

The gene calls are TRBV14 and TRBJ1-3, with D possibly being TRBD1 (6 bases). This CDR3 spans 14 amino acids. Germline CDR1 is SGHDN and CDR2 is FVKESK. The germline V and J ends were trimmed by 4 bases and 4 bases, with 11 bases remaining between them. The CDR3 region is CASSPNQGGNTIYF. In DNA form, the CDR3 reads TGTGCCAGCAGCCCGAACCAGGGGGGAAACACCATATATTTT. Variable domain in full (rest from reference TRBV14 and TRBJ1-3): EAGVTQFPSHSVIEKGQTVTLRCDPISGHDNLYWYRRVMGKEIKFLLHFVKESKQDESGMPNNRFLAERTGGTYSTLKVQPAELEDSGVYFCASSPNQGGNTIYFGEGSWLTVV.

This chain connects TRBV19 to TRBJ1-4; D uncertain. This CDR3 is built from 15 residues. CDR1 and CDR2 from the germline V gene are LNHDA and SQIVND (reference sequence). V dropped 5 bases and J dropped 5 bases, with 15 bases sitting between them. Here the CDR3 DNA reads TGTGCCAGTAGTCCACGGGATTATGGCAATGAAAAACTGTTTTTT. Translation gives CASSPRDYGNEKLFF.

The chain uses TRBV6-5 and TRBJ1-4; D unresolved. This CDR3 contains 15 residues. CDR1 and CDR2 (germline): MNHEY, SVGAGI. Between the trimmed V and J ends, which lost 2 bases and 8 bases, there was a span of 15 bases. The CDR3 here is CASSYKPRMEEKLFF. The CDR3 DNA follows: TGTGCCAGCAGTTACAAGCCCCGGATGGAGGAAAAACTGTTTTTT.

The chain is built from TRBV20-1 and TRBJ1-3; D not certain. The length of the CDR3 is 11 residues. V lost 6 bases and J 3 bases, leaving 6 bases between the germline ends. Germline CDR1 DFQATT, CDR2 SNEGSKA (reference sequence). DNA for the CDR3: TGCAGTGCGGCATATGGAAACACCATATATTTT. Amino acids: CSAAYGNTIYF.

The CDR3 DNA sequence: TGTGCCAGCAGTGAACCGGTTAGTCCCAGGGTCCCCCCTCAAGCTTTCTTT. Amino acid sequence: CASSEPVSPRVPPQAFF. This chain links TRBV25-1 with TRBJ1-1; weak D call: TRBD1 (5 bases). This CDR3 is 17 amino acids long. Trimming stripped 2 bases from V and 9 bases from J, with 25 bases between. The V gene's germline CDR1 is MGHDK and CDR2 SYGVNS. Using reference TRBV25-1 and TRBJ1-1 for the parts outside the CDR3, the full variable domain is EADIYQTPRYLVIGTGKKITLECSQTMGHDKMYWYQQDPGMELHLIHYSYGVNSTEKGDLSSESTVSRIRTEHFPLTLESARPSHTSQYLCASSEPVSPRVPPQAFFGQGTRLTVV.

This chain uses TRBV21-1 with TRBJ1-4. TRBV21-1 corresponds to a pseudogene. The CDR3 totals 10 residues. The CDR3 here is CASSSRGLFF. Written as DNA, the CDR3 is TGTGCCAGCAGCAGCAGAGGGCTGTTTTTT.

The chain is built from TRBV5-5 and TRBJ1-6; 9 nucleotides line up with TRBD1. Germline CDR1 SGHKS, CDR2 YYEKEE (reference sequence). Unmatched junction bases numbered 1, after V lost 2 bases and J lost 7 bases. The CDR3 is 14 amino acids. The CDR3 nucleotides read TGTGCCAGCAGCTTCGGGACAGGGAATTCACCCCTCCACTTT. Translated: CASSFGTGNSPLHF.

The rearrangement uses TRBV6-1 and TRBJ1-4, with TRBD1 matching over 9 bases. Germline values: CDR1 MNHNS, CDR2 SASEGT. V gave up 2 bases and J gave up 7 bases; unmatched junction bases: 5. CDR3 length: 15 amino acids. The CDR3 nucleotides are TGTGCCAGCAGTGAATGGGGGACAGGGACTGAAAAACTGTTTTTT. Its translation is CASSEWGTGTEKLFF.

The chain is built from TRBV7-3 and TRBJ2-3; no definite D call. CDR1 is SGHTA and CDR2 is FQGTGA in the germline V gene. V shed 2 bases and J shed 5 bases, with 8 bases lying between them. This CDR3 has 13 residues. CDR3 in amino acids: CASSLLRRDTQYF. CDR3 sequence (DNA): TGTGCCAGCAGCTTACTCCGGAGAGATACGCAGTATTTT. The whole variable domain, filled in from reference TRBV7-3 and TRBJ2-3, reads GAGVSQTPSNKVTEKGKYVELRCDPISGHTALYWYRQSLGQGPEFLIYFQGTGAADDSGLPNDRFFAVRPEGSVSTLKIQRTERGDSAVYLCASSLLRRDTQYFGPGTRLTVL.

The CDR3 protein is CASRTGGPGGNTIYF. The CDR3 region has the DNA TGTGCCAGTAGGACAGGGGGCCCAGGAGGAAACACCATATATTTT. The rearrangement links TRBV19 to TRBJ1-3, with 10 bases lining up with TRBD1. The germline CDR1 and CDR2 sequences are LNHDA and SQIVND (reference sequence). This CDR3 is built from 15 residues. After removal of 6 bases from V and 4 bases from J, the junction contained 6 bases not matched to a gene. The whole variable domain, filled in from reference TRBV19 and TRBJ1-3, reads DGGITQSPKYLFRKEGQNVTLSCEQNLNHDAMYWYRQDPGQGLRLIYYSQIVNDFQKGDIAEGYSVSREKKESFPLTVTSAQKNPTAFYLCASRTGGPGGNTIYFGEGSWLTVV.

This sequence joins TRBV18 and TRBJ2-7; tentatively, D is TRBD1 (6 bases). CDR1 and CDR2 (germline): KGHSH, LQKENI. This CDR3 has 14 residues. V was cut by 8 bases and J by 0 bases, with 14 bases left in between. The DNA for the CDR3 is TGTGCCAGCCGTACCGGGACATCCTCCTACGAGCAGTACTTC. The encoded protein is CASRTGTSSYEQYF.

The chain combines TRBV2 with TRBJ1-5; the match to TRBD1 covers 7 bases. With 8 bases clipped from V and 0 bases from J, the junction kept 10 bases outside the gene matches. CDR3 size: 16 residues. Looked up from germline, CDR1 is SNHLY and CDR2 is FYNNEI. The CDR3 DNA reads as TGTGCCAGCCTGCGGGACAGAATCTATAGCAATCAGCCCCAGCATTTT. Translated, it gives CASLRDRIYSNQPQHF.

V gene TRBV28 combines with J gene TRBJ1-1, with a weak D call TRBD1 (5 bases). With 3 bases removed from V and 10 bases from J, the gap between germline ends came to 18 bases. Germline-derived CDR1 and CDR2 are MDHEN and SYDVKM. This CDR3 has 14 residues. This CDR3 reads CASSFSGRTRLAFF. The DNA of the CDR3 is TGTGCCAGCAGTTTCTCAGGGAGGACCCGGCTAGCTTTCTTT.

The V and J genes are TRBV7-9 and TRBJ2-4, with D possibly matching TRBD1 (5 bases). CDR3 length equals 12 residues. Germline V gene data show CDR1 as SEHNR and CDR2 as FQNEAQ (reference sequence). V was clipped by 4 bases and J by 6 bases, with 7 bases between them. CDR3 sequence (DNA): TGTGCCAGCAGCTCGCAGGGAAACATTCAGTACTTC. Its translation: CASSSQGNIQYF.

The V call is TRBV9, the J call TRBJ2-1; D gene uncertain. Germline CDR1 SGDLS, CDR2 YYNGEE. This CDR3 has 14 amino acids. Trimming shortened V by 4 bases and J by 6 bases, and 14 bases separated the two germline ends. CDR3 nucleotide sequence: TGTGCCAGCAGCACCCTCTTGGCCCCCAATGAGCAGTTCTTC. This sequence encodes CASSTLLAPNEQFF.

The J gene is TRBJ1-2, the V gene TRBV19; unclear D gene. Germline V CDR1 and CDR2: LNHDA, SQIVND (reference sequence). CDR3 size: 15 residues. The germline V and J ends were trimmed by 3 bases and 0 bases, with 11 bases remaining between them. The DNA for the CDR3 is TGTGCCAGTAGTATGTCGGGGTGGTCTAACTATGGCTACACCTTC. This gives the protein CASSMSGWSNYGYTF.

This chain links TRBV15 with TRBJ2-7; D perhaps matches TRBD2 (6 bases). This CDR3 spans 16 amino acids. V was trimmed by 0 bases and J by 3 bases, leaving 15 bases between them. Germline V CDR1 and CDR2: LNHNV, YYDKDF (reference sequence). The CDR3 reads CATSREPPGSGYEQYF. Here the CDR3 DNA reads TGTGCCACCAGCAGAGAGCCCCCGGGTAGCGGCTACGAGCAGTACTTC.

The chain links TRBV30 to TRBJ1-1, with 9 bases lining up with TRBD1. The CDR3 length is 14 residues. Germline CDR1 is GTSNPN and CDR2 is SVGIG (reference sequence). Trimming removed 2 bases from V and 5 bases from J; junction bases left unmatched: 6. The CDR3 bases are TGTGCCTGGAGTCCTGGACAGGGGAGGACTGAAGCTTTCTTT. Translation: CAWSPGQGRTEAFF.

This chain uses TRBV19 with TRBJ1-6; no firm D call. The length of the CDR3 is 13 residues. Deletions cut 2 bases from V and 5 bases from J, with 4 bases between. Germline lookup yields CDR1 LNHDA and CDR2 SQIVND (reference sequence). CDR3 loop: CASSIRDNSPLHF. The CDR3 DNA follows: TGTGCCAGTAGTATAAGAGATAATTCACCCCTCCACTTT.

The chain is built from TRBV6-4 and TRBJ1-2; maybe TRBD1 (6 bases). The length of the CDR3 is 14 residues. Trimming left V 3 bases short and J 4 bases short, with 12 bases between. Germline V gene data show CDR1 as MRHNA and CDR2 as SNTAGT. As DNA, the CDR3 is TGTGCCAGCAGTGAAGAAAGAGGGGGCTATGGCTACACCTTC. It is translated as CASSEERGGYGYTF.

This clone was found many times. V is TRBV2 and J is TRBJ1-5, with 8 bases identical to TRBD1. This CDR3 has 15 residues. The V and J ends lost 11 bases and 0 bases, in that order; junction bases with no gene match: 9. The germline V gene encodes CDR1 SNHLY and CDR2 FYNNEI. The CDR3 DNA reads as TGTGCCTCCCAAGACAGGGGAGTTAGCAATCAGCCCCAGCATTTT. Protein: CASQDRGVSNQPQHF. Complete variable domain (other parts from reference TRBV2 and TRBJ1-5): EPEVTQTPSHQVTQMGQEVILRCVPISNHLYFYWYRQILGQKVEFLVSFYNNEISEKSEIFDDQFSVERPDGSNFTLKIRSTKLEDSAMYFCASQDRGVSNQPQHFGDGTRLSIL.

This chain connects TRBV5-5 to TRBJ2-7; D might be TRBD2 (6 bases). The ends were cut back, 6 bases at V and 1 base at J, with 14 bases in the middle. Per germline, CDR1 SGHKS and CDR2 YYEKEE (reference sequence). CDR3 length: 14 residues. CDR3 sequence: CASTFGGVSYEQYF. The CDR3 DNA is TGTGCCAGCACCTTCGGCGGGGTTTCCTACGAGCAGTACTTC.

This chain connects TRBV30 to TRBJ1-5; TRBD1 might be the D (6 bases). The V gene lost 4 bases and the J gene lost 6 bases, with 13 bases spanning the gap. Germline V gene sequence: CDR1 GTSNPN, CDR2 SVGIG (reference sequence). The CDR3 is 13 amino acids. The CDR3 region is CAWTTGPGQPQHF. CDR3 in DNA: TGTGCCTGGACCACAGGGCCTGGTCAGCCCCAGCATTTT.

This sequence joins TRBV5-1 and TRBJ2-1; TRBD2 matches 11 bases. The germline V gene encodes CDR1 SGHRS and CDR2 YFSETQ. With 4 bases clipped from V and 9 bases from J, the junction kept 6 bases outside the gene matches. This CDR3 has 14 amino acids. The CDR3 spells CASSGGTSGFEQFF. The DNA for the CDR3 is TGCGCCAGCAGCGGAGGGACTAGCGGCTTTGAGCAGTTCTTC.

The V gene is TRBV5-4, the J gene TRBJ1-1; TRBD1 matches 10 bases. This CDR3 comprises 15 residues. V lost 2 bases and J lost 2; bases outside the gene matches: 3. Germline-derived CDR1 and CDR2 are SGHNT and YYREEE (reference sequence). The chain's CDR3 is CASSLWTGGNTEAFF. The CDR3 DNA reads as TGTGCCAGCAGCTTATGGACAGGGGGAAACACTGAAGCTTTCTTT.

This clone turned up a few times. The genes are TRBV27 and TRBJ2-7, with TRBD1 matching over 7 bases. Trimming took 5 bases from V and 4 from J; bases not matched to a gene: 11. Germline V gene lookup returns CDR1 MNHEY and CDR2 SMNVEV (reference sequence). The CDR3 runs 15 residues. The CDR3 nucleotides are TGTGCCAGCAGTCACGTTGGGGACAGAGGATACGAGCAGTACTTC. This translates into CASSHVGDRGYEQYF.

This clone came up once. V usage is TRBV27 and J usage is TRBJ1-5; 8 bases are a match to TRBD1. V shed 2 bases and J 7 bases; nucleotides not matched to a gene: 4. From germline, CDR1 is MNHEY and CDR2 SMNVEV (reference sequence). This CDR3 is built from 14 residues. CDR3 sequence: CASSLQGARQPQHF. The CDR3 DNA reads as TGTGCCAGCAGTTTACAGGGGGCAAGGCAGCCCCAGCATTTT.

The CDR3 coding sequence is TGCGCCAGCAGCCAAGACCCCGGGACAGGATACATTCAGTACTTC. Translation: CASSQDPGTGYIQYF. The chain employs TRBV4-1 and TRBJ2-4; 8 bases are a match to TRBD1. Looked up from germline, CDR1 is MGHRA and CDR2 is YSYEKL. This CDR3 comprises 15 residues. The J segment lost 8 bases and the V segment lost 0 bases, leaving 6 bases of the junction unmatched.